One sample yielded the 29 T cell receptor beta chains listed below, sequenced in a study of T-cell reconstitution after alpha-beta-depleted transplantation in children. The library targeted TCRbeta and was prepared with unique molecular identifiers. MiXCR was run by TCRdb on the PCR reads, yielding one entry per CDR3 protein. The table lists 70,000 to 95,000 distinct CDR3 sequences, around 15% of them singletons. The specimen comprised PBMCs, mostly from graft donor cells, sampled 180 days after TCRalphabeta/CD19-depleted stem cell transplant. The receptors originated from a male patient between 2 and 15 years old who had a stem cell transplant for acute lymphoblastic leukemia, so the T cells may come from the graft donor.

CDR3 coding DNA: TGCAGTGCTAGATATCAGGGCTACGAGCAGTACTTC. It translates to CSARYQGYEQYF. The chain employs TRBV20-1 and TRBJ2-7; tentatively, D is TRBD1 (5 bases). The CDR3 is made up of 12 amino acids. V lost 2 bases and J lost 3, with 8 bases in between. Germline assignment: CDR1 DFQATT and CDR2 SNEGSKA (reference sequence).

This CDR3 is CASSEALYSYEQYF. CDR3 nucleotides: TGTGCCAGCAGTGAAGCGCTTTATTCCTACGAGCAGTACTTC. V usage is TRBV2 and J usage is TRBJ2-7; D remains unclear. CDR3 length equals 14 residues. V was pared by 0 bases and J by 1 base, with 7 bases between. CDR1 SNHLY and CDR2 FYNNEI come from the germline V gene. Based on the CDR3 plus reference TRBV2 and TRBJ2-7, the full variable domain is EPEVTQTPSHQVTQMGQEVILRCVPISNHLYFYWYRQILGQKVEFLVSFYNNEISEKSEIFDDQFSVERPDGSNFTLKIRSTKLEDSAMYFCASSEALYSYEQYFGPGTRLTVT.

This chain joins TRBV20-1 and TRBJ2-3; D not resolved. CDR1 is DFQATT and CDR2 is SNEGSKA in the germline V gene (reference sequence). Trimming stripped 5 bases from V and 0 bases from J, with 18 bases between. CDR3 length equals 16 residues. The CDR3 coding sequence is TGCAGTGCTTTAACTTACTCGACATTAAGCACAGATACGCAGTATTTT. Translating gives CSALTYSTLSTDTQYF.

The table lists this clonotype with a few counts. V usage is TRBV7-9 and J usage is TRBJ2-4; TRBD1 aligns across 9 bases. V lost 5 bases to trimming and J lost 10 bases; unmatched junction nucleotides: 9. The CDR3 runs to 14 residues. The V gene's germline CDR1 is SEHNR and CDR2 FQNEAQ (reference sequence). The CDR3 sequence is CASSLETGGYIQYF. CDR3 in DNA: TGTGCCAGCAGCCTAGAGACAGGGGGGTATATTCAGTACTTC.

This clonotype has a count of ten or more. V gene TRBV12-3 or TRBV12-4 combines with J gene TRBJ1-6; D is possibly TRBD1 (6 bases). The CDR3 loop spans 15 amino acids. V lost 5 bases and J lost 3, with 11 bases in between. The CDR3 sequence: CASSLRQVYNSPLHF. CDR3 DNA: TGTGCCAGCAGTCTAAGACAGGTCTATAATTCACCCCTCCACTTT.

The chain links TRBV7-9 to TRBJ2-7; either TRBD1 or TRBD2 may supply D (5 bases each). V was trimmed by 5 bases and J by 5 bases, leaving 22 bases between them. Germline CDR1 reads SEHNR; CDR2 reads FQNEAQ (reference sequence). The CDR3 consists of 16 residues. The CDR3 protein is CASSPRWGRGQDEQYF. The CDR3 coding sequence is TGTGCCAGCAGCCCTCGCTGGGGCCGAGGGCAGGACGAGCAGTACTTC.

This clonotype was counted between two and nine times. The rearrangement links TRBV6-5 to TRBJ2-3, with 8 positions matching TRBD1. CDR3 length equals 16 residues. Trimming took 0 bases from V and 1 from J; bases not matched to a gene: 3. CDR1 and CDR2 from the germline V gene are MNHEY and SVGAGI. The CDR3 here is CASSYSMGQGTDTQYF. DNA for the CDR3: TGTGCCAGCAGTTACTCGATGGGACAGGGCACAGATACGCAGTATTTT.

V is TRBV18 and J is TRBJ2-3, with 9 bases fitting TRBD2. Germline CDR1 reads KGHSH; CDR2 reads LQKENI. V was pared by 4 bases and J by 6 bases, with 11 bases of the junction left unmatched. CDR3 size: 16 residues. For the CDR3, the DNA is TGTGCCAGCTCACGAGAGACTAGCGGAGGGGCCGATACGCAGTATTTT. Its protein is CASSRETSGGADTQYF. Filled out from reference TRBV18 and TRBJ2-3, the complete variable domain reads NAGVMQNPRHLVRRRGQEARLRCSPMKGHSHVYWYRQLPEEGLKFMVYLQKENIIDESGMPKERFSAEFPKEGPSILRIQQVVRGDSAAYFCASSRETSGGADTQYFGPGTRLTVL.

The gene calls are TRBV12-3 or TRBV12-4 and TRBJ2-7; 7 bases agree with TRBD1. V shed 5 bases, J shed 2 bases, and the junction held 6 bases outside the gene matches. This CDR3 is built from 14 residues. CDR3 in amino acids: CASSLIQGTYEQYF. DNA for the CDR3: TGTGCCAGCAGTCTCATACAGGGGACCTACGAGCAGTACTTC.

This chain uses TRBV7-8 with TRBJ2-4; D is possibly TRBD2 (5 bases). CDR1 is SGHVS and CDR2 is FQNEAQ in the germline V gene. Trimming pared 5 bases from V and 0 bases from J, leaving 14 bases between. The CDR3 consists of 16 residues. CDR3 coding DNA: TGTGCCAGCAGCGCGCGGGCAGCTATAGCCAAAAACATTCAGTACTTC. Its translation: CASSARAAIAKNIQYF.

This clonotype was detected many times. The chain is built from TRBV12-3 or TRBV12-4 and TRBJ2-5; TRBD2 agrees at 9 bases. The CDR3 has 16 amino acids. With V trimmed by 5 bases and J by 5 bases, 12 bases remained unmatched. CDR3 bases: TGTGCCAGCAGTCCCACTGGGCGGGGGGGCCTTGAGACCCAGTACTTC. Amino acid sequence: CASSPTGRGGLETQYF.

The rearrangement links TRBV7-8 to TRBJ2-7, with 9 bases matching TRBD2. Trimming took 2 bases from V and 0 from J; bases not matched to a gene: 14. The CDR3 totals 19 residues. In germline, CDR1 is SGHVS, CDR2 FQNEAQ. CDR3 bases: TGTGCCAGCAGCTTAATGGTAGCGGGGGATTGGAGGAGCTCCTACGAGCAGTACTTC. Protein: CASSLMVAGDWRSSYEQYF.

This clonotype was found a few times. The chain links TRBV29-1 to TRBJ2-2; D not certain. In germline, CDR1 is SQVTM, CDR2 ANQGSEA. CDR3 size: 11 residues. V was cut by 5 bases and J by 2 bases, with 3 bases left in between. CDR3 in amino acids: CSVLNTGELFF. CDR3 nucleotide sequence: TGCAGCGTTCTTAACACCGGGGAGCTGTTTTTT.

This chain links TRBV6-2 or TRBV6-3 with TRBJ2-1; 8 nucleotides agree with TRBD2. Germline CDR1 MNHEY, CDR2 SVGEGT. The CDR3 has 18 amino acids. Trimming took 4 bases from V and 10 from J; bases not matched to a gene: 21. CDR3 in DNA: TGTGCCAGCAGTTCTGGGTTCGGTGCGGGGGGCCCACCCAGGGAGCAGTTCTTC. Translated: CASSSGFGAGGPPREQFF.

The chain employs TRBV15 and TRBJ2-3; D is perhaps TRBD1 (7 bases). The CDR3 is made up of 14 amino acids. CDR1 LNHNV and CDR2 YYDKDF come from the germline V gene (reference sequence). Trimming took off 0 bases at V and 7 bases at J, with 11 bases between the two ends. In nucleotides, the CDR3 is TGTGCCACCAGCAGAGATCAGGGGGGAAATACGCAGTATTTT. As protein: CATSRDQGGNTQYF.

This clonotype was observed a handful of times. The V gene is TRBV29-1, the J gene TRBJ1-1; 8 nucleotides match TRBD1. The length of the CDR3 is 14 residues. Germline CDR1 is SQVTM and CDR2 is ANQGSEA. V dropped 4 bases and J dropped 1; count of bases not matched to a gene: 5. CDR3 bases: TGCAGCGTTGTCGTGACAGGGGCGAACACTGAAGCTTTCTTT. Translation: CSVVVTGANTEAFF.

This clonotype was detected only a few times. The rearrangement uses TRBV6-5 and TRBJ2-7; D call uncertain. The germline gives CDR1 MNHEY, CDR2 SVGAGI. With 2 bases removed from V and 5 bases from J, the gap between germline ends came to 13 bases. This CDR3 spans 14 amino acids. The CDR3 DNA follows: TGTGCCAGCAGTTACAGGCAGTACGACCACGAGCAGTACTTC. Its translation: CASSYRQYDHEQYF.

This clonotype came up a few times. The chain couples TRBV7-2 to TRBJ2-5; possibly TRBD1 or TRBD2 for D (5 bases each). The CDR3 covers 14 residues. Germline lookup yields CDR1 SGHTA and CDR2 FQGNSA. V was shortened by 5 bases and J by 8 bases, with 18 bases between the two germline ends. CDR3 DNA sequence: TGTGCCAGCAGCCCTGGGGACCATGTACCCACCCAGTACTTC. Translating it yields CASSPGDHVPTQYF.

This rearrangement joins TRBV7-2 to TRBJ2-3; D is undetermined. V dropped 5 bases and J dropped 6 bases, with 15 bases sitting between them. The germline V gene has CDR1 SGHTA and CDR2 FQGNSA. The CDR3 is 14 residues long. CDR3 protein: CASSPAWTLDTQYF. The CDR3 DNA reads TGTGCCAGCAGCCCAGCCTGGACCTTGGATACGCAGTATTTT.

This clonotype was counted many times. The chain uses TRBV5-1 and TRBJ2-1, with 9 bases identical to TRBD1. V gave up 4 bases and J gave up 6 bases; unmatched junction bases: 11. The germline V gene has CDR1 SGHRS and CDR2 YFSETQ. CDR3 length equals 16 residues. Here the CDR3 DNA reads TGCGCCAGCAGCAGCCTGGACAGGGGCCTTATCAATGAGCAGTTCTTC. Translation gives CASSSLDRGLINEQFF.

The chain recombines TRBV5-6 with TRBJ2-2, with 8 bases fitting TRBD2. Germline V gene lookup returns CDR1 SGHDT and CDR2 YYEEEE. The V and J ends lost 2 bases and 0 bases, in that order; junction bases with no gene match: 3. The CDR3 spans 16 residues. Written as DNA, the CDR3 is TGTGCCAGCAGCTTACCGGGACTAGCGAACACCGGGGAGCTGTTTTTT. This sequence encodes CASSLPGLANTGELFF.

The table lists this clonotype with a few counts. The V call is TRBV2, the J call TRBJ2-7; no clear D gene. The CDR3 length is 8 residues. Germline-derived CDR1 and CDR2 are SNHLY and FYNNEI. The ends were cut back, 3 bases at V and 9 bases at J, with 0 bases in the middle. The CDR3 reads CASSEQYF. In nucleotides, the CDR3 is TGTGCCAGCAGTGAGCAGTACTTC.

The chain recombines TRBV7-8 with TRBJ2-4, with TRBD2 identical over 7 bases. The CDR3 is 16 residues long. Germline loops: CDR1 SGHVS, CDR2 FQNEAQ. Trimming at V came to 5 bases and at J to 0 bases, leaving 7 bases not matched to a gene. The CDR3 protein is CASSPPSGLAKNIQYF. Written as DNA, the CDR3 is TGTGCCAGCAGCCCACCTAGCGGCCTAGCCAAAAACATTCAGTACTTC.

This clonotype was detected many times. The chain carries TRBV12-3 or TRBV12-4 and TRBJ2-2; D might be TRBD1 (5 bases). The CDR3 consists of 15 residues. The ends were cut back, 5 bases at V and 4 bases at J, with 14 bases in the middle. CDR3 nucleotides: TGTGCCAGCAGTCCCTCAGGGTGGCGCACCGGGGAGCTGTTTTTT. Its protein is CASSPSGWRTGELFF.

CDR3 region: CSAREIPDRPQHF. The CDR3 nucleotides are TGCAGTGCTAGAGAGATACCCGACCGGCCCCAGCATTTT. The chain employs TRBV20-1 and TRBJ1-5; unclear D gene. CDR3 length: 13 residues. Germline V lookup: CDR1 DFQATT, CDR2 SNEGSKA (reference sequence). The germline V and J ends were trimmed by 0 bases and 9 bases, with 12 bases remaining between them.

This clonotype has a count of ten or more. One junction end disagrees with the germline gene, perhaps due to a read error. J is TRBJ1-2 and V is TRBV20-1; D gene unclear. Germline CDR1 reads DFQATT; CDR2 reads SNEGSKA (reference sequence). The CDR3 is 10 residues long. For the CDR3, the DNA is TGCAGTGCGGTGGCAGTAGGGTTTCACTTC. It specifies CSAVAVGFHF.

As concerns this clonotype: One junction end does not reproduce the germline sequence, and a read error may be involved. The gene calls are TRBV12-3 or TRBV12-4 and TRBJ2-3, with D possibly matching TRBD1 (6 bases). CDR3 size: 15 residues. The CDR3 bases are TGTGCCACCAGTTTAAGGGGGTGGAGCACAGATACGCAGTATTTT. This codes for CATSLRGWSTDTQYF.

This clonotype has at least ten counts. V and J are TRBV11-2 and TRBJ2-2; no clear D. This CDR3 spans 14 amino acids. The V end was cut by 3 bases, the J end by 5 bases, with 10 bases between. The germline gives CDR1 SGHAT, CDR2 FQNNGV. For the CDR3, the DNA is TGTGCCAGCAGCTTGGGTCGTTATACCGGGGAGCTGTTTTTT. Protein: CASSLGRYTGELFF.

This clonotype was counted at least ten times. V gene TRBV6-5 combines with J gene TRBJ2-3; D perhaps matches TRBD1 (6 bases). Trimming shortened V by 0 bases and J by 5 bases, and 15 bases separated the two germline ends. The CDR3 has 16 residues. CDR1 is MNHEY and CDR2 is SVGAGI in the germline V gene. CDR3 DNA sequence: TGTGCCAGCAGTTACTCTTTCAGCGGCAGGGGAGATACGCAGTATTTT. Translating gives CASSYSFSGRGDTQYF.